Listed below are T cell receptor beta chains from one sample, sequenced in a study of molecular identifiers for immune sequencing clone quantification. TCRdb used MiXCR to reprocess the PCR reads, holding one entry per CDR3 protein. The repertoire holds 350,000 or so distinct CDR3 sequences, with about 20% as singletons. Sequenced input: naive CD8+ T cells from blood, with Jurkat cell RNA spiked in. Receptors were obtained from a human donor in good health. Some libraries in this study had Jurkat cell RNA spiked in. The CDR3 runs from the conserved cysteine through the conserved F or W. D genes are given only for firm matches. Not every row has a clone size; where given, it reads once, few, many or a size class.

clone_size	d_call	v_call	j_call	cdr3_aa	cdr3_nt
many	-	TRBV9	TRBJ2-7	CASSVEGLRAEQYF	TGTGCCAGCAGCGTAGAAGGGCTCCGGGCCGAGCAGTACTTC
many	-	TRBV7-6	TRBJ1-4	CASSLFYGDEKLFF	TGTGCCAGCAGCTTATTTTACGGGGATGAAAAACTGTTTTTT
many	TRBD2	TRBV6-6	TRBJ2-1	CASRPTSGGNNEQFF	TGTGCCAGCAGACCAACTAGCGGGGGCAACAATGAGCAGTTCTTC
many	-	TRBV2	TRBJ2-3	CASSELRGDTDTQYF	TGTGCCAGCAGTGAGTTAAGAGGGGATACAGATACGCAGTATTTT
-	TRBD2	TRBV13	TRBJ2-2	CASSRITGTSGGMNTGELFF	TGTGCCAGCAGCCGAATCACGGGGACTAGCGGGGGCATGAACACCGGGGAGCTGTTTTTT
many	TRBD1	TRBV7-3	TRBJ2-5	CASSPDRVETQYF	TGTGCCAGCAGCCCCGACAGGGTTGAGACCCAGTACTTC
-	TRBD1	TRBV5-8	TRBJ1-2	CASSPTIDRGDYGYTF	TGTGCCAGCAGCCCAACCATAGACAGGGGGGACTATGGCTACACCTTC
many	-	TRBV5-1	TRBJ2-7	CASSLTESYEQYF	TGTGCCAGCAGCTTGACAGAGTCCTACGAGCAGTACTTC
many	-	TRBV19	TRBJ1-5	CASSIDRGAVVQPQHF	TGTGCCAGTAGTATAGATCGGGGGGCTGTCGTTCAGCCCCAGCATTTT
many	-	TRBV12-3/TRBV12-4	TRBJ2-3	CASSLEYGGDTDTQYF	TGTGCCAGCAGTTTAGAATATGGCGGGGACACAGATACGCAGTATTTT
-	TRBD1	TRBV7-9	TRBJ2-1	CASGRKTGIHEQFF	TGTGCCAGCGGCCGCAAGACAGGGATCCATGAGCAGTTCTTC
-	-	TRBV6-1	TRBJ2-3	CTSIPLISDTQYF	TGTACCAGCATACCGCTTATATCAGATACGCAGTATTTT
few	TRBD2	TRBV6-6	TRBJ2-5	CASSYGRGGPETQYF	TGTGCCAGCAGTTATGGGCGGGGGGGGCCGGAGACCCAGTACTTC
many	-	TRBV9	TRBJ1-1	CASSVGDTGTEAFF	TGTGCCAGCAGCGTAGGAGACACCGGGACTGAAGCTTTCTTT
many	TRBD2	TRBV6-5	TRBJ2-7	CASSYSASGSYEQYF	TGTGCCAGCAGTTACTCGGCTAGCGGGAGCTACGAGCAGTACTTC
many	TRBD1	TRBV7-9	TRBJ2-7	CAQGGQGGEQYF	TGTGCACAGGGAGGACAGGGAGGCGAGCAGTACTTC
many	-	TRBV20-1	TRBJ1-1	CSARDDGDNKAFF	TGCAGTGCTAGAGATGATGGTGACAACAAAGCTTTCTTT
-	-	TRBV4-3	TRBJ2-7	CASSQGSGLDEQYF	TGCGCCAGCAGCCAAGGGTCAGGGCTGGACGAGCAGTACTTC
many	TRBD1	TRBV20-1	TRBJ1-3	CSAPGTGPSGNTIYF	TGCAGTGCCCCCGGGACAGGGCCTAGCGGAAACACCATATATTTT
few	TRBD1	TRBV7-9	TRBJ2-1	CASSRGGNSYNEQFF	TGTGCCAGCAGCCGAGGGGGCAATTCCTACAATGAGCAGTTCTTC
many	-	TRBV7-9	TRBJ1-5	CASSLDSQPQHF	TGTGCCAGCAGTCTAGACTCTCAGCCCCAGCATTTT
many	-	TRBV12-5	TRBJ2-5	CASSGGRETQYF	TGTGCTAGTTCCGGGGGACGGGAGACCCAGTACTTC
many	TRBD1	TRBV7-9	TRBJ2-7	CASSLPGQAREQYF	TGTGCCAGCAGCCTGCCGGGACAGGCCCGCGAGCAGTACTTC
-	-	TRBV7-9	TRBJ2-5	CDSSLVQTETQYF	TGTGACAGCAGCTTAGTTCAGACGGAGACCCAGTACTTC
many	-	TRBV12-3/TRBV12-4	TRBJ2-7	CASKPGHSALVEQYF	TGTGCCAGCAAACCAGGACATTCCGCTCTCGTGGAGCAGTACTTC
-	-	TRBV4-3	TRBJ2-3	CASSQGSVRSSDTQYF	TGCGCCAGCAGCCAAGGGAGCGTGAGGAGCTCAGATACGCAGTATTTT
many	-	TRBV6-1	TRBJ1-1	CASTEGTHPEAFF	TGTGCCAGCACTGAGGGGACGCACCCTGAAGCTTTCTTT
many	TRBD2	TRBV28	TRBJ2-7	CASTYSAPGLAYEQYF	TGTGCCAGCACTTACTCCGCACCGGGACTAGCCTACGAGCAGTACTTC
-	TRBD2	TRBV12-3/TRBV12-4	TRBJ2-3	CASRESSGRSTDTQYF	TGTGCCAGCAGGGAGAGTAGCGGGAGAAGCACAGATACGCAGTATTTT
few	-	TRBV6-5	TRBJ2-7	CASSPTRGEQYF	TGTGCCAGCAGCCCCACACGTGGCGAGCAGTACTTC
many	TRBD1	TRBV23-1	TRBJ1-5	CASSQQGADSNQPQHF	TGCGCCAGCAGTCAACAGGGGGCGGATAGCAATCAGCCCCAGCATTTT
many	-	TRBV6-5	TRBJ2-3	CASSRLQGTDTQYF	TGTGCCAGCAGCCGCCTACAGGGAACAGATACGCAGTATTTT
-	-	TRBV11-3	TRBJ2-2	CASSLEPRGFPHGELFF	TGTGCCAGCAGCTTAGAGCCCCGTGGTTTCCCACACGGGGAGCTGTTTTTT
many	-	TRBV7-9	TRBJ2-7	CASSLTAAYEQYF	TGTGCCAGCAGCTTAACAGCTGCCTACGAGCAGTACTTC
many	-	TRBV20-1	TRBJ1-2	CSAMPRVDYGYTF	TGCAGTGCCATGCCCCGGGTCGACTATGGCTACACCTTC
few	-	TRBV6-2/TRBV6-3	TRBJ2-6	CASSTQGVRGSGANVLTF	TGTGCCAGCAGTACCCAGGGTGTTAGGGGCTCTGGGGCCAACGTCCTGACTTTC
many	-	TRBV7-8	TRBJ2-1	CASSLGEGTYNEQFF	TGTGCCAGCAGCTTAGGAGAGGGGACTTACAATGAGCAGTTCTTC
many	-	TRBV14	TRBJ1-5	CASSQGGAQPQHF	TGTGCCAGCAGCCAAGGGGGGGCGCAGCCCCAGCATTTT
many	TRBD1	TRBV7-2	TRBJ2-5	CASSEDRVLETQYF	TGTGCCAGCTCTGAGGACAGGGTCTTGGAGACCCAGTACTTC
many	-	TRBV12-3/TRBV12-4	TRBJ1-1	CASSNMNTEAFF	TGTGCCAGCAGCAACATGAACACTGAAGCTTTCTTT
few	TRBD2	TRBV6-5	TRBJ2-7	CASSYERGGDEQYF	TGTGCCAGCAGTTACGAGCGGGGGGGCGACGAGCAGTACTTC
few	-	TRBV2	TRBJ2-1	CASRLIGQFF	TGTGCCAGCAGGCTGATAGGGCAGTTCTTC
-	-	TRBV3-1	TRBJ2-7	CASSQYSGPYEQYF	TGTGCCAGCAGCCAATATTCTGGGCCGTACGAGCAGTACTTC
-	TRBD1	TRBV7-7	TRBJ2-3	CASSLGVWTGEVTDTQYF	TGTGCCAGCAGCTTAGGGGTCTGGACAGGGGAAGTTACAGATACGCAGTATTTT
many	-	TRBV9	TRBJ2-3	CASSVEGGGPPTDTQYF	TGTGCCAGCAGCGTAGAAGGAGGCGGACCCCCCACAGATACGCAGTATTTT
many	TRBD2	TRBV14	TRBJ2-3	CASSQEPGLEPDTQYF	TGTGCCAGCAGCCAGGAACCGGGACTAGAGCCAGATACGCAGTATTTT
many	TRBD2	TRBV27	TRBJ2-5	CASSPWTSGIANQETQYF	TGTGCCAGCAGTCCTTGGACTAGCGGGATTGCGAACCAAGAGACCCAGTACTTC
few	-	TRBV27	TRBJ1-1	CASSLSVGGGAGTEAFF	TGTGCCAGCAGTTTATCGGTCGGCGGGGGGGCAGGGACTGAAGCTTTCTTT
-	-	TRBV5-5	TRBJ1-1	CASSLGGRARVATEAFF	TGTGCCAGCAGCTTGGGTGGTCGGGCCAGGGTAGCCACTGAAGCTTTCTTT
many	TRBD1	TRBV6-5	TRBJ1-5	CASRTGQGRNQPQHF	TGTGCCAGCAGAACCGGACAGGGGCGCAATCAGCCCCAGCATTTT
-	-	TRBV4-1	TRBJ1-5	CASSQGQNSNQPQHF	TGCGCCAGCAGCCAGGGACAAAATAGCAATCAGCCCCAGCATTTT
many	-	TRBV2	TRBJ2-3	CASSDPSDGTDTQYF	TGTGCCAGCAGTGATCCTAGCGACGGCACAGATACGCAGTATTTT
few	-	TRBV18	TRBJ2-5	CASSPPQLQETQYF	TGTGCCAGCTCACCACCTCAGCTACAAGAGACCCAGTACTTC
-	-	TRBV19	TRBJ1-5	CASETNRAHNQPQHF	TGTGCCAGTGAAACCAACAGGGCCCACAATCAGCCCCAGCATTTT
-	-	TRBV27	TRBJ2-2	CASSLARTGELFF	TGTGCCAGCAGTTTAGCTAGAACCGGGGAGCTGTTTTTT
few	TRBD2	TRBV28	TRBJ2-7	CASRQPGLALHEQYF	TGTGCCAGCAGGCAGCCGGGACTAGCGCTCCACGAGCAGTACTTC
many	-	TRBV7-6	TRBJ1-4	CASSLEGATNEKLFF	TGTGCCAGCAGCTTAGAGGGAGCAACTAATGAAAAACTGTTTTTT
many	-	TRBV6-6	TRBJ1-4	CASSYQEKLFF	TGTGCCAGCAGTTATCAGGAAAAACTGTTTTTT
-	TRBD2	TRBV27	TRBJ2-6	CASGRGGFGASVLTF	TGTGCCAGCGGACGGGGAGGGTTTGGGGCCAGCGTCCTGACTTTC